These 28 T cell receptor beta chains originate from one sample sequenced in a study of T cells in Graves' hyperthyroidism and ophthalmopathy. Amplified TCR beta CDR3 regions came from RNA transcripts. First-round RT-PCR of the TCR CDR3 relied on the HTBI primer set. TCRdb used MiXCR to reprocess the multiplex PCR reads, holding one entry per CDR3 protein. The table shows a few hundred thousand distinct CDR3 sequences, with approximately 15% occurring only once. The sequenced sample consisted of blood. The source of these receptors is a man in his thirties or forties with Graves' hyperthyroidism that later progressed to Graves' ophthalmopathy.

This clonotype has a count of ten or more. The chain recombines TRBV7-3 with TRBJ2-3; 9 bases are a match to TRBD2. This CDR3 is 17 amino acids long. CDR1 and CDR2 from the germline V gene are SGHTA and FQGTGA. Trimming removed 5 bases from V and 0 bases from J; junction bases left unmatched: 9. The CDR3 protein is CASSRRASGTSTDTQYF. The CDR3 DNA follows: TGTGCCAGCAGCCGTCGTGCTAGCGGGACTAGCACAGATACGCAGTATTTT.

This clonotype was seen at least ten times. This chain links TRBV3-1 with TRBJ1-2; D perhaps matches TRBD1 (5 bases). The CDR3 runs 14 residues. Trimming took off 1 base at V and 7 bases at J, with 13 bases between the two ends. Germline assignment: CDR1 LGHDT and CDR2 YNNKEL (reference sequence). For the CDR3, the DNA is TGTGCCAGCAGCCAAGGATTCCCAGGGAGTGGCTACACCTTC. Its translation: CASSQGFPGSGYTF.

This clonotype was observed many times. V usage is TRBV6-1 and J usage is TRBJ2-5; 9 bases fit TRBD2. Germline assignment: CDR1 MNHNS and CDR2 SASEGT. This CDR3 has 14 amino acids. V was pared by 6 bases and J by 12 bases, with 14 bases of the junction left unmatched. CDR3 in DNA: TGTGCCAGCAGAACTCTAGCGGGGAAGCCGAGGGAGTACTTC. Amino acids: CASRTLAGKPREYF.

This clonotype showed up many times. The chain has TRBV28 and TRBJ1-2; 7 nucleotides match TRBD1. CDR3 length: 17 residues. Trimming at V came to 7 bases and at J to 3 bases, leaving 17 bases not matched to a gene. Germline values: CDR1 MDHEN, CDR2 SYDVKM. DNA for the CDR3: TGTGCCAGCAACCACCAGGGGGGCAGGGAGAAGGACTATGGCTACACCTTC. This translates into CASNHQGGREKDYGYTF.

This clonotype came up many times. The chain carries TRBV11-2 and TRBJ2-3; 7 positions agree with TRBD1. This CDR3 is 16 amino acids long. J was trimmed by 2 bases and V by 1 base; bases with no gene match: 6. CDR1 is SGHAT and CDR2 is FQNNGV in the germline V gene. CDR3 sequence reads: CASSLVGGQSTDTQYF. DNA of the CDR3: TGTGCCAGCAGCTTAGTTGGGGGACAGTCCACAGATACGCAGTATTTT.

The CDR3 here is CASSLGGAYSYNEQFF. The CDR3 DNA is TGTGCCAGCAGCTTAGGGGGGGCCTACTCCTACAATGAGCAGTTCTTC. V is TRBV11-3 and J is TRBJ2-1; either TRBD1 or TRBD2 may supply D (6 bases each). Germline loops: CDR1 SGHNT, CDR2 YENEEA. V lost 1 base and J 0 bases, leaving 10 bases between the germline ends. There are 16 residues in the CDR3.

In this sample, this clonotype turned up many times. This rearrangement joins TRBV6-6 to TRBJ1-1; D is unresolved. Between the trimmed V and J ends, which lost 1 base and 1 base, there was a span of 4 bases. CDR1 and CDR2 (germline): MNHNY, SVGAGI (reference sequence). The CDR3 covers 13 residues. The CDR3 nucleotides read TGTGCCAGCAGTTACTTTGGGAACACTGAAGCTTTCTTT. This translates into CASSYFGNTEAFF.

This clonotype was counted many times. The CDR3 bases are TGTGCCAGCAGTGACCAAGGGGGTTCGGGCAATGAGCAGTTCTTC. As protein: CASSDQGGSGNEQFF. The chain joins TRBV6-4 to TRBJ2-1, with D possibly TRBD1 on 6 matching bases. The germline CDR1 and CDR2 sequences are MRHNA and SNTAGT. This CDR3 spans 15 amino acids. Trimming left V 2 bases short and J 6 bases short, with 14 bases between.

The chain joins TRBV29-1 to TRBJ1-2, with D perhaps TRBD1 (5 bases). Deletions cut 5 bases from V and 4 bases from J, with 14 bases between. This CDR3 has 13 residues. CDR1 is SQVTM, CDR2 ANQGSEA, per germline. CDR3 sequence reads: CSVTTTGPYGYTF. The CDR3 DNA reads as TGCAGCGTTACCACCACAGGCCCCTATGGCTACACCTTC.

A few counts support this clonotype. CDR3 in amino acids: CASSSIQAWAYEQYF. The CDR3 DNA reads TGCGCCAGCAGCTCTATACAGGCTTGGGCCTACGAGCAGTACTTC. The chain couples TRBV5-1 to TRBJ2-7; the D gene is possibly TRBD1 (5 bases). This CDR3 spans 15 amino acids. CDR1 and CDR2 from the germline V gene are SGHRS and YFSETQ. The V end lost 3 bases, the J end lost 2 bases, and 15 bases lay between the germline ends.

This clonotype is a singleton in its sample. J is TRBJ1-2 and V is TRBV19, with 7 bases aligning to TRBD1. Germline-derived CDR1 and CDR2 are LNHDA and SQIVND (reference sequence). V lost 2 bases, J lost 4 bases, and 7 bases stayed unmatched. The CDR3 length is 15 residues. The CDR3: CASSIRWDSFYGYTF. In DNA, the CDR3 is TGTGCCAGTAGTATACGCTGGGACAGCTTCTATGGCTACACCTTC.

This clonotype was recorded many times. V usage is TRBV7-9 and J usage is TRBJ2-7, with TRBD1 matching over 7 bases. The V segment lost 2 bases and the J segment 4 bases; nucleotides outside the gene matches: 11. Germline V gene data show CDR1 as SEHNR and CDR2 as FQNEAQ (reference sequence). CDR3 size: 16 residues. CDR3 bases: TGTGCCAGCAGCTTACCTTCAATGACAGGGTTTTACGAGCAGTACTTC. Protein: CASSLPSMTGFYEQYF.

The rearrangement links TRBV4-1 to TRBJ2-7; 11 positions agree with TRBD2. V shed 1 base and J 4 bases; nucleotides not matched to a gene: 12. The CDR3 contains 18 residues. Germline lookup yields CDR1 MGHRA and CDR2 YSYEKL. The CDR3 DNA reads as TGCGCCAGCAGCCAAGCGGCTAGCGGGGGGCCTCCTTCGTACGAGCAGTACTTC. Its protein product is CASSQAASGGPPSYEQYF.

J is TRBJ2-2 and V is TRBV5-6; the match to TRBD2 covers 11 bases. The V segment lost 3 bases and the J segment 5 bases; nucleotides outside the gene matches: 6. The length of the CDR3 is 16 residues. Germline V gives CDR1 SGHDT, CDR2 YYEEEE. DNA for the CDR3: TGTGCCAGCAGCTGGGGGCTAGCGGGGGGTACCGGGGAGCTGTTTTTT. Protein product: CASSWGLAGGTGELFF.

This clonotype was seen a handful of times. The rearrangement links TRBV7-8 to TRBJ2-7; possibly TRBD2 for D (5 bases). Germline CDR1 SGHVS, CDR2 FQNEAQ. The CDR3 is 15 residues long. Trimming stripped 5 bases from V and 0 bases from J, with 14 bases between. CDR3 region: CASSALALSSYEQYF. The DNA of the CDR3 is TGTGCCAGCAGCGCCTTAGCGTTAAGCTCCTACGAGCAGTACTTC. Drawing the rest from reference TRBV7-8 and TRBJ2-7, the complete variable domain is GAGVSQSPRYKVAKRGQDVALRCDPISGHVSLFWYQQALGQGPEFLTYFQNEAQLDKSGLPSDRFFAERPEGSVSTLKIQRTQQEDSAVYLCASSALALSSYEQYFGPGTRLTVT.

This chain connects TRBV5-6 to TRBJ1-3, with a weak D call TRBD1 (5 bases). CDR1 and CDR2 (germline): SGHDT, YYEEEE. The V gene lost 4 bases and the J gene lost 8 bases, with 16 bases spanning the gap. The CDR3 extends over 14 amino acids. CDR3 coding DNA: TGTGCCAGCAGCATAGGAAGGGGCTCTCACACCATATATTTT. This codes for CASSIGRGSHTIYF.

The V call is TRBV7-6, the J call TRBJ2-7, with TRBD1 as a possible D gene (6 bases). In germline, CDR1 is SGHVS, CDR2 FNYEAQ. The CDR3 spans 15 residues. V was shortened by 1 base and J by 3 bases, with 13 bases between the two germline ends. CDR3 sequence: CASSLEGDRFYEQYF. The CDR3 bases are TGTGCCAGCAGCTTAGAAGGAGACAGGTTCTACGAGCAGTACTTC.

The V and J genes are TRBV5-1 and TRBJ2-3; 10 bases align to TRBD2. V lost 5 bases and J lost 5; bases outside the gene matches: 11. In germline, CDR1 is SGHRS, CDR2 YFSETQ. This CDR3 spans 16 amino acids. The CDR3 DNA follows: TGCGCCAGCAGGAGGCTAGCGGGGGCCCTAGGAGATACGCAGTATTTT. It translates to CASRRLAGALGDTQYF.

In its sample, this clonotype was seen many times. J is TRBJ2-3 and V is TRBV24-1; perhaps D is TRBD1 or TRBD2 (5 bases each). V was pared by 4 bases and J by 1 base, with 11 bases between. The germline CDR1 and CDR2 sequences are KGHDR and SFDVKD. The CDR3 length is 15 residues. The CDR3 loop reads CATSERGVGTDTQYF. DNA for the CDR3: TGTGCCACCAGTGAAAGGGGAGTGGGCACAGATACGCAGTATTTT.

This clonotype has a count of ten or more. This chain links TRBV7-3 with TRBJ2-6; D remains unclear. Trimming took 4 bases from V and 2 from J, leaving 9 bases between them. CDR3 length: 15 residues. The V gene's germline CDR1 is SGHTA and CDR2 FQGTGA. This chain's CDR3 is CASSSPWAGANVLTF. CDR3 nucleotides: TGTGCCAGCAGCTCGCCATGGGCTGGGGCCAACGTCCTGACTTTC.

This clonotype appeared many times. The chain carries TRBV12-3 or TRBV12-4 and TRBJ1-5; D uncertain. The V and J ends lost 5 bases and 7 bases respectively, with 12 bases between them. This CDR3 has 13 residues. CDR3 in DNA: TGTGCCAGCAGTCTGGCGTGGGTGCAGCCCCAGCATTTT. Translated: CASSLAWVQPQHF.

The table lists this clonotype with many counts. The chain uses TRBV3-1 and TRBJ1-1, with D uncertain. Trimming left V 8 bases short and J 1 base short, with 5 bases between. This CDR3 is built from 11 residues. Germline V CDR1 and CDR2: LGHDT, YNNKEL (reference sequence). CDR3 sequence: CASGKNTEAFF. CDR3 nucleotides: TGTGCCAGCGGCAAGAACACTGAAGCTTTCTTT.

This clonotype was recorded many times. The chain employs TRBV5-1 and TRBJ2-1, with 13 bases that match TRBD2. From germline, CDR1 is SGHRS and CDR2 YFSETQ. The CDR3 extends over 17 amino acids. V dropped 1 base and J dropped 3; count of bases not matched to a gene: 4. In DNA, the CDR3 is TGCGCCAGCAGCTTGCGACTAGCGGGGGGCCTCTACAATGAGCAGTTCTTC. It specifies CASSLRLAGGLYNEQFF.

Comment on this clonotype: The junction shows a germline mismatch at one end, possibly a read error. The CDR3 protein is CASSYEGRDRSYEQYF. In DNA form, the CDR3 reads TGCGCCAGCAGTTACGAGGGGAGGGACAGGTCCTACGAGCAGTACTTC. V usage is TRBV6-5 and J usage is TRBJ2-7; D is possibly TRBD1 (8 bases). In germline, CDR1 is MNHEY, CDR2 SVGAGI. This CDR3 comprises 16 residues.

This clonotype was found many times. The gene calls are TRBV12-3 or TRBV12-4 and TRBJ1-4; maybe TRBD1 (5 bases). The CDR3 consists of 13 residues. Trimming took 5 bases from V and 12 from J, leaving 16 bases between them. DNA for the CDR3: TGTGCCAGCAGTCCCCTCGGAAAAGGGGAACTGTTTTTT. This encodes CASSPLGKGELFF.

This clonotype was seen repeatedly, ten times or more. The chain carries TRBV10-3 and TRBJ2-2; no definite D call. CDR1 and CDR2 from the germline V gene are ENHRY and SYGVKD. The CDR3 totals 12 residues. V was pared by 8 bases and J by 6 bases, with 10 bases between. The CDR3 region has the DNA TGTGCCATCCAATCCCCGGCCGGGGAGCTGTTTTTT. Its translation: CAIQSPAGELFF.

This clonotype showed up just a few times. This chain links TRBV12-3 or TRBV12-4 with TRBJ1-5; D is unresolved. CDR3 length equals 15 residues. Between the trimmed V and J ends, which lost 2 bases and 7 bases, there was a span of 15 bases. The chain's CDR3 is CASSLTDSRHQPQHF. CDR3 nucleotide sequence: TGTGCCAGCAGTTTAACCGACTCAAGGCACCAGCCCCAGCATTTT.

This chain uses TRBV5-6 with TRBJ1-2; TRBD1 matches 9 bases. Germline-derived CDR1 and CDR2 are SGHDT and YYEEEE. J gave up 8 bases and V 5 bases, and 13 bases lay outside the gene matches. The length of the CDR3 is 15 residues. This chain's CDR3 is CASSLRTGELLGYTF. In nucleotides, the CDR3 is TGTGCCAGCAGTCTCCGGACAGGGGAGCTATTGGGCTACACCTTC.